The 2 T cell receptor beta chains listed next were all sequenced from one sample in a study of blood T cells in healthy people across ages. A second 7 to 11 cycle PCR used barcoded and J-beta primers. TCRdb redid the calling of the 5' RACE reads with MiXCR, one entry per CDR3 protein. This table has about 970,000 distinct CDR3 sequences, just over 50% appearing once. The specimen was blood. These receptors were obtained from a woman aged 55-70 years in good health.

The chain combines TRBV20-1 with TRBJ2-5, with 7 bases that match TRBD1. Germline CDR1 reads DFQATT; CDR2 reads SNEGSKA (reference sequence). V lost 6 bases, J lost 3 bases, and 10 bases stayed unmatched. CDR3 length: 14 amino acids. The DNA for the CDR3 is TGCAGTGCAACAACTGAGACAGGGAAAGAGACCCAGTACTTC. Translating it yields CSATTETGKETQYF.

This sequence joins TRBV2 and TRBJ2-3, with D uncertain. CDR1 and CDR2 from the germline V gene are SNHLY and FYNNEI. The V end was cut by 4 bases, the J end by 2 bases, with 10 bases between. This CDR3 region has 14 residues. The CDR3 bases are TGTGCCAGCAGTGTCTTGTTATTCACAGATACGCAGTATTTT. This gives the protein CASSVLLFTDTQYF.